These T cell receptor beta chains were read from a single sample in a study of blood T cell repertoires in COVID-19. Some clones are missing from TCRdb's copy, which holds only in-frame ones; the method was immunoSEQ multiplex PCR. The profile shows around 340,000 clones, 65% to 85% of them singletons. Sequencing was carried out using peripheral blood. The receptors here all came from a man younger than 45 with active or convalescent COVID-19. CDR3s include the opening cysteine and the closing phenylalanine or tryptophan. Each record gives: J gene, V gene, CDR3 protein.

>TRBJ2-3|TRBV5-1
CASSPGTSGSTDTQYF
>TRBJ1-1|TRBV28
CASSLFRTTNTEAFF
>TRBJ2-2|TRBV18
CASSSASGATGELFF
>TRBJ1-2|TRBV28
CASSLYGGNYGYTF
>TRBJ1-2|TRBV2
CASRETGAPYGYTF
>TRBJ1-6|TRBV23-1
CASSQSQGLLAYNSPLHF
>TRBJ1-3|TRBV12-5
CASGLVFGDSGNTIYF
>TRBJ2-4|TRBV6-2/TRBV6-3
CASSRLAGENIQYF
>TRBJ2-1|TRBV3-1/TRBV3-2
CASSQELQASSYNEQFF
>TRBJ2-7|TRBV19
CASSPWGAYEQYF
>TRBJ2-1|TRBV7-7
CASSAVPERVGEQFF
>TRBJ1-3|TRBV30
CAWGIGAGNTIYF
>TRBJ2-3|TRBV2
CASTERLGADTQYF
>TRBJ1-5|TRBV21-1
CASSKFRDRIHSSNQPQHF
>TRBJ1-1|TRBV19
CASRTPGGTEAFF
>TRBJ2-1|TRBV5-6
CASSRPQVRRDEQFF
>TRBJ2-6|TRBV10-3
CAIRDLTSGGKAGANVLTF
>TRBJ2-7|TRBV6-2/TRBV6-3
CASSRVGTGVSYEQYF
>TRBJ2-7|TRBV25-1
CASSESGQGYEQYF
>TRBJ1-1|TRBV19
CASSISTGGNTEAFF
>TRBJ1-4|TRBV24-1
CATSDPGGVEGEKLFF
>TRBJ2-5|TRBV10-1
CARVRGGQVTQYF
>TRBJ2-7|TRBV5-1
CASSLDPGTGGAFFYEQYF
>TRBJ2-1|TRBV6-5
CASSSGPGEQFF
>TRBJ1-1|TRBV5-5
CASSSQTGALPAFF
>TRBJ2-7|TRBV15
CATSSEREGPNEQYF
>TRBJ2-7|TRBV7-9
CASSLSGSGRSYEQYF
>TRBJ2-7|TRBV29-1
CSVRHSYEQYF
>TRBJ2-5|TRBV29-1
CSVGRAGETQYF
>TRBJ2-1|TRBV27
CASSVPGLGGGEQFF
>TRBJ2-6|TRBV21-1
CASSNQGPISSGANVLTF
>TRBJ2-7|TRBV7-2
CASSFGLKSSYEQYF
>TRBJ2-7|TRBV18
CASSRDFDYEQYF
>TRBJ2-7|TRBV6-5
CASRLDRTYEQYF
>TRBJ2-3|TRBV19
CASSSTSGAGDTQYF
>TRBJ2-7|TRBV5-1
CASSWRSGTSTRPYEQYF
>TRBJ1-1|TRBV28
CASSSGRTEAFF
>TRBJ1-2|TRBV4-3
CASSQDPDYGYTF
>TRBJ2-7|TRBV28
CASSSRGSSYEQYF
>TRBJ1-1|TRBV5-4
CASSLGEGAGNTEAFF
>TRBJ2-6|TRBV11-2
CASSFSAIGANVLTF
>TRBJ1-5|TRBV5-1
CASSSQPLGGGNQPQHF
>TRBJ1-4|TRBV5-4
CASSPDSFNEKLFF
>TRBJ1-2|TRBV14
CASSRQGSYRVNNGYTF
>TRBJ1-6|TRBV7-2
CASSLEGPGSPLHF
>TRBJ2-7|TRBV7-2
CASSIIDRAYEQYF
>TRBJ2-1|TRBV6-5
CASKANTYNEQFF
>TRBJ1-6|TRBV6-5
CASRPGRNNSPLHF
>TRBJ2-3|TRBV5-4
CASSQKGNRGGTDTQYF
>TRBJ2-7|TRBV12-3/TRBV12-4
CASSPSPGGEQYF
>TRBJ2-5|TRBV13
CASSLRRDTQETQYF
>TRBJ1-5|TRBV6-2/TRBV6-3
CASSYGGGVQPQHF
>TRBJ1-2|TRBV24-1
CATSETLGQGSYGYTF
>TRBJ2-7|TRBV9
CASSVGPGETYEQYF
>TRBJ1-2|TRBV28
CASSLEGTGGLYGYTF
>TRBJ2-2|TRBV5-4
CASSLDPTGELFF
>TRBJ2-1|TRBV6-2/TRBV6-3
CASSYSLFSGGRDEQFF
>TRBJ2-2|TRBV5-1
CASSYQYRALNTGELFF
>TRBJ2-1|TRBV11-3
CASSLGTSGGNFNEQFF
>TRBJ1-2|TRBV30
CAGGAGAGGVYGYTF